This T cell receptor (beta chain) was recorded in a study of T-cell memory formation after mild COVID-19. MiXCR was run by TCRdb on the 5' RACE reads, yielding one entry per CDR3 protein. The sample yields 300,000 or so distinct CDR3 sequences, about 15% seen once. This clonotype was seen a few times. Its target is unknown. Study observations and caveats: Contracting CD8+ clones were enriched in EMRA, CD4+ mainly in CM and EM.

The sample comprised PBMCs or a T cell subset sorted from them (not recorded which). This clonotype was obtained from a man in his late teens or twenties who had mild COVID-19 (a few samples of this study predate the infection). Cell type and time point are not known.

The CDR3 DNA reads TGTGCCAGCAGGAAACAGGGGAACACTGAAGCTTTCTTT. Translating gives CASRKQGNTEAFF. The V call is TRBV2, the J call TRBJ1-1, with a weak D call TRBD1 (6 bases). The length of the CDR3 is 13 residues. V was shortened by 6 bases and J by 1 base, with 9 bases between the two germline ends. The germline gives CDR1 SNHLY, CDR2 FYNNEI.